The rows below give T cell receptor beta chains drawn from one sample of a study of T cell repertoires in cytomegalovirus infection. Each CDR3 protein is one row after TCRdb ran MiXCR on the reads. The sample has roughly 310,000 distinct CDR3 sequences, about a sixth seen once; the top ten hold 12%. Source material: PBMCs. These receptor sequences come from a human donor in good health (CMV status not recorded). Some clones in this sample may be carry-over from other donors' samples. The CDR3 runs from the conserved cysteine through the conserved F or W. A D gene is named only where the DNA matches it firmly. Clone size appears in some rows only: once, few, many, or a class for an expanded clone.

size: few
J: TRBJ1-1
D: NA
V: TRBV14
CDR3: CASSLPGGNTEAFF
DNA: TGTGCCAGCAGCCTCCCCGGGGGGAACACTGAAGCTTTCTTT

size: many
J: TRBJ1-3
D: NA
V: TRBV28
CDR3: CASSLAVQRASGNTIYF
DNA: TGTGCCAGCAGTTTGGCAGTACAGCGGGCTTCTGGAAACACCATATATTTT

size: NA
J: TRBJ2-7
D: TRBD2
V: TRBV7-3
CDR3: CASSSQAGATRYEQYF
DNA: TGTGCCAGCAGCTCCCAAGCGGGGGCAACTCGCTACGAGCAGTACTTC

size: NA
J: TRBJ2-5
D: TRBD1
V: TRBV12-5
CDR3: CASGLPGTGGKETQYF
DNA: TGTGCTAGTGGTTTGCCCGGGACAGGGGGGAAAGAGACCCAGTACTTC

size: NA
J: TRBJ2-2
D: NA
V: TRBV12-3/TRBV12-4
CDR3: CASSTRLSLGELFF
DNA: TGTGCCAGCAGTACCCGACTGTCCCTCGGGGAGCTGTTTTTT

size: many
J: TRBJ2-1
D: TRBD1
V: TRBV7-6
CDR3: CASSPSGGSYNEQFF
DNA: TGTGCCAGCAGCCCCTCAGGGGGCTCTTACAATGAGCAGTTCTTC

size: many
J: TRBJ2-2
D: NA
V: TRBV4-3
CDR3: CASSQEGAGATNTGELFF
DNA: TGCGCCAGCAGCCAAGAGGGTGCCGGAGCCACGAACACCGGGGAGCTGTTTTTT

size: few
J: TRBJ1-1
D: NA
V: TRBV11-2
CDR3: CASSLGRGWGNTEAFF
DNA: TGTGCCAGCAGCTTAGGGCGGGGGTGGGGGAACACTGAAGCTTTCTTT

size: few
J: TRBJ1-5
D: NA
V: TRBV20-1
CDR3: CSATDGGNSNQPQHF
DNA: TGCAGTGCTACAGACGGAGGCAATAGCAATCAGCCCCAGCATTTT

size: NA
J: TRBJ1-1
D: NA
V: TRBV19
CDR3: CASSIGRLRGRVMNTEAFF
DNA: TGTGCCAGTAGTATAGGTCGTCTTCGGGGACGGGTCATGAACACTGAAGCTTTCTTT

size: many
J: TRBJ2-1
D: TRBD2
V: TRBV28
CDR3: CASQAGGLNNEQFF
DNA: TGTGCCAGCCAAGCGGGGGGGCTTAACAATGAGCAGTTCTTC

size: many
J: TRBJ2-1
D: NA
V: TRBV25-1
CDR3: CASSDSTPPRDEQFF
DNA: TGTGCCAGCAGTGATTCCACCCCCCCTAGGGATGAGCAGTTCTTC

size: NA
J: TRBJ2-5
D: TRBD2
V: TRBV10-3
CDR3: CAISESSGAWETQYF
DNA: TGTGCCATCAGTGAGTCCAGCGGGGCGTGGGAGACCCAGTACTTC

size: many
J: TRBJ2-3
D: NA
V: TRBV7-2
CDR3: CASSLSGATDTQYF
DNA: TGTGCCAGCAGCCTCTCGGGCGCAACAGATACGCAGTATTTT

size: many
J: TRBJ1-4
D: NA
V: TRBV7-2
CDR3: CASSPYAGRGEKLFF
DNA: TGTGCCAGCAGCCCGTATGCCGGGCGCGGTGAAAAACTGTTTTTT

size: few
J: TRBJ2-2
D: NA
V: TRBV7-9
CDR3: CASSPGAVPNTGELFF
DNA: TGTGCCAGCAGTCCAGGGGCCGTCCCGAACACCGGGGAGCTGTTTTTT

size: few
J: TRBJ1-2
D: NA
V: TRBV20-1
CDR3: CSVTGHGDARLGYTF
DNA: TGCAGTGTAACGGGCCATGGAGACGCGCGACTAGGCTACACCTTC

size: many
J: TRBJ1-1
D: NA
V: TRBV6-6
CDR3: CASSYEGWGAFF
DNA: TGTGCCAGCAGTTACGAGGGGTGGGGAGCTTTCTTT

size: few
J: TRBJ2-3
D: TRBD2
V: TRBV29-1
CDR3: CSVEGGTDTQYF
DNA: TGCAGCGTTGAGGGGGGGACAGATACGCAGTATTTT

size: many
J: TRBJ2-2
D: NA
V: TRBV7-2
CDR3: CASRMAGSTGELFF
DNA: TGTGCCAGCAGGATGGCAGGGAGCACCGGGGAGCTGTTTTTT

size: NA
J: TRBJ2-5
D: NA
V: TRBV2
CDR3: CASSEGGLYQETQYF
DNA: TGTGCCAGCAGTGAAGGAGGGTTATATCAAGAGACCCAGTACTTC

size: NA
J: TRBJ2-7
D: TRBD1
V: TRBV7-9
CDR3: CASSPDRAFSYEQYF
DNA: TGTGCCAGCAGCCCGGACAGGGCTTTCTCCTACGAGCAGTACTTC

size: many
J: TRBJ1-5
D: NA
V: TRBV7-2
CDR3: CASRVGGGNQPQHF
DNA: TGTGCCAGCAGGGTCGGGGGGGGAAATCAGCCCCAGCATTTT

size: many
J: TRBJ2-6
D: TRBD1
V: TRBV7-2
CDR3: CASSFDRAGANVLTF
DNA: TGTGCCAGCAGCTTCGACAGGGCCGGGGCCAACGTCCTGACTTTC

size: NA
J: TRBJ2-3
D: TRBD2
V: TRBV6-2/TRBV6-3
CDR3: CASSSLLAARDTQYF
DNA: TGTGCCAGCAGTTCGTTGCTAGCGGCCCGAGATACGCAGTATTTT

size: many
J: TRBJ2-7
D: TRBD1
V: TRBV29-1
CDR3: CSVMTGEGDEQYF
DNA: TGCAGCGTGATGACAGGGGAAGGGGACGAGCAGTACTTC

size: many
J: TRBJ2-7
D: NA
V: TRBV4-1
CDR3: CASSQDRREQYF
DNA: TGCGCCAGCAGCCAAGATAGGAGGGAGCAGTACTTC

size: many
J: TRBJ2-7
D: NA
V: TRBV7-9
CDR3: CASSLFPPAGAYEQYF
DNA: TGTGCCAGCAGCTTATTCCCGCCGGCAGGGGCCTACGAGCAGTACTTC

size: few
J: TRBJ1-5
D: NA
V: TRBV5-5
CDR3: CASSLAVGFEVDQPQHF
DNA: TGTGCCAGCAGCTTGGCCGTGGGGTTTGAGGTGGATCAGCCCCAGCATTTT

size: many
J: TRBJ2-7
D: NA
V: TRBV6-1
CDR3: CASSVTQSSYEQYF
DNA: TGTGCCAGCAGTGTGACTCAGAGCTCCTACGAGCAGTACTTC

size: few
J: TRBJ2-1
D: NA
V: TRBV5-6
CDR3: CASSLGLLGRGAPYNEQFF
DNA: TGTGCCAGCAGCTTAGGGTTGTTGGGCAGGGGGGCCCCATACAATGAGCAGTTCTTC

size: NA
J: TRBJ1-2
D: NA
V: TRBV12-3/TRBV12-4
CDR3: CASSLQGGYGYTF
DNA: TGTGCCAGCAGCCTACAGGGTGGCTATGGCTACACCTTC

size: many
J: TRBJ1-1
D: NA
V: TRBV7-8
CDR3: CASSLGPVRGSRSTEAFF
DNA: TGTGCCAGCAGCTTAGGCCCAGTGAGGGGAAGTAGAAGCACTGAAGCTTTCTTT

size: NA
J: TRBJ2-5
D: NA
V: TRBV28
CDR3: CASSLWGSEETQYF
DNA: TGTGCCAGCAGTTTATGGGGCAGCGAAGAGACCCAGTACTTC

size: many
J: TRBJ1-2
D: TRBD1
V: TRBV28
CDR3: CASSPWTGGPHYGYTF
DNA: TGTGCCAGCAGTCCCTGGACAGGGGGCCCGCACTATGGCTACACCTTC

size: NA
J: TRBJ1-1
D: NA
V: TRBV7-9
CDR3: CASSLGRDTRFHEAFF
DNA: TGTGCCAGCAGCTTAGGAAGGGACACTAGATTCCATGAAGCTTTCTTT

size: many
J: TRBJ2-3
D: NA
V: TRBV7-2
CDR3: CASSRTSSTDTQYF
DNA: TGTGCCAGCAGCCGGACTTCTAGCACAGATACGCAGTATTTT

size: NA
J: TRBJ1-6
D: NA
V: TRBV12-3/TRBV12-4
CDR3: CASSLWGSSYNSPLHF
DNA: TGTGCCAGCAGTCTTTGGGGGAGCTCCTATAATTCACCCCTCCACTTT

size: few
J: TRBJ2-7
D: NA
V: TRBV5-1
CDR3: CASSLGQETYEQYF
DNA: TGCGCCAGCAGCTTGGGACAGGAGACCTACGAGCAGTACTTC

size: NA
J: TRBJ1-1
D: NA
V: TRBV2
CDR3: CASRDGRDTEAFF
DNA: TGTGCCAGCAGGGATGGGAGAGACACTGAAGCTTTCTTT

size: many
J: TRBJ1-6
D: NA
V: TRBV7-6
CDR3: CASSHGTSGDSPLHF
DNA: TGTGCCAGCAGTCACGGGACCTCCGGGGATTCACCCCTCCACTTT

size: few
J: TRBJ2-4
D: TRBD1
V: TRBV6-9
CDR3: CASSLFTPGQSLLAKNIQYF
DNA: TGTGCCAGCAGTTTATTCACGCCGGGACAGAGTTTACTAGCCAAAAACATTCAGTACTTC

size: few
J: TRBJ1-1
D: NA
V: TRBV7-6
CDR3: CASSSHTDTEAFF
DNA: TGTGCCAGCAGCTCCCACACAGACACTGAAGCTTTCTTT

size: NA
J: TRBJ2-2
D: NA
V: TRBV6-1
CDR3: CASTGRGGRDGPGELFF
DNA: TGTGCCAGCACCGGGAGAGGCGGCAGGGACGGTCCCGGGGAGCTGTTTTTT

size: NA
J: TRBJ1-2
D: TRBD1
V: TRBV4-3
CDR3: CASSQAGTGEYGYTF
DNA: TGCGCCAGCAGCCAAGCCGGGACAGGGGAATATGGCTACACCTTC

size: many
J: TRBJ2-1
D: TRBD2
V: TRBV7-8
CDR3: CASSLRVAGGYNEQFF
DNA: TGTGCCAGCAGCTTAAGGGTAGCGGGGGGCTACAATGAGCAGTTCTTC

size: NA
J: TRBJ1-4
D: NA
V: TRBV7-9
CDR3: CASSLSGITNEKLFF
DNA: TGTGCCAGCAGCCTCTCAGGAATAACTAATGAAAAACTGTTTTTT

size: NA
J: TRBJ2-3
D: NA
V: TRBV27
CDR3: CASSSTPVTDTQYF
DNA: TGTGCCAGCAGTTCGACACCCGTCACAGATACGCAGTATTTT

size: few
J: TRBJ1-1
D: NA
V: TRBV6-5
CDR3: CASMRSAANTEAFF
DNA: TGTGCCAGCATGCGTAGTGCGGCGAACACTGAAGCTTTCTTT

size: few
J: TRBJ2-7
D: TRBD1
V: TRBV29-1
CDR3: CSETDRGRNEQYF
DNA: TGCAGCGAGACGGACAGGGGGCGAAACGAGCAGTACTTC

size: NA
J: TRBJ2-7
D: TRBD2
V: TRBV12-3/TRBV12-4
CDR3: CASSLTLAGQGDF
DNA: TGTGCCAGCAGTCTAACATTAGCGGGCCAAGGGGACTTC

size: NA
J: TRBJ2-3
D: TRBD2
V: TRBV5-4
CDR3: CASSLFSSGGLLTDTQYF
DNA: TGTGCCAGCAGCTTGTTTTCGAGCGGGGGTCTTCTCACAGATACGCAGTATTTT

size: many
J: TRBJ1-6
D: NA
V: TRBV7-2
CDR3: CASSLADPSRSPLHF
DNA: TGTGCCAGCAGCTTAGCGGACCCATCTCGGTCACCCCTCCACTTT

size: NA
J: TRBJ1-1
D: NA
V: TRBV6-1
CDR3: CASTLGNTEAFF
DNA: TGTGCCAGCACTCTCGGTAACACTGAAGCTTTCTTT

size: few
J: TRBJ1-1
D: NA
V: TRBV5-1
CDR3: CASSAMLQGTEAFF
DNA: TGCGCCAGCAGCGCGATGCTACAGGGCACTGAAGCTTTCTTT

size: few
J: TRBJ1-3
D: NA
V: TRBV20-1
CDR3: CSAITGTEGTIYF
DNA: TGCAGTGCTATAACCGGGACCGAGGGTACCATATATTTT

size: few
J: TRBJ1-4
D: NA
V: TRBV27
CDR3: CASSPGTGWTNEKLFF
DNA: TGTGCCAGCAGCCCCGGGACGGGCTGGACTAATGAAAAACTGTTTTTT

size: few
J: TRBJ1-4
D: NA
V: TRBV18
CDR3: CASSLHERTRATNEKLFF
DNA: TGTGCCAGCTCACTACATGAGCGAACGAGAGCAACTAATGAAAAACTGTTTTTT

size: many
J: TRBJ1-5
D: TRBD1
V: TRBV19
CDR3: CASSIQGAHSNQPQHF
DNA: TGTGCCAGTAGTATCCAGGGGGCGCATAGCAATCAGCCCCAGCATTTT

size: NA
J: TRBJ1-1
D: NA
V: TRBV19
CDR3: CASSPGPISDGAFF
DNA: TGTGCCAGTAGTCCCGGCCCGATCTCCGACGGGGCTTTCTTT